Following are 27 T cell receptor beta chains from one sample sequenced in a study of control samples from healthy donors and cancer patients. The method was immunoSEQ multiplex PCR; TCRdb's version includes in-frame clones alone and lacks a portion of them. The table has tens of thousands of clones, roughly 91% seen once; the top ten hold approximately 15%. Material: blood. All receptors come from a man aged 45-65 years in good health.

The chain uses TRBV5-1 and TRBJ1-1; D gene uncertain. This CDR3 comprises 15 residues. CDR1 and CDR2 (germline): SGHRS, YFSETQ. The V gene lost 0 bases and the J gene lost 5 bases, with 14 bases spanning the gap. The CDR3 DNA is TGCGCCAGCAGCTTGGTAGTAGGAAGTAGGACTGAAGCTTTCTTT. It specifies CASSLVVGSRTEAFF.

The chain employs TRBV5-1 and TRBJ1-1; TRBD1 might be the D (6 bases). The CDR3 is made up of 14 amino acids. Trimming removed 1 base at V and 3 bases at J, with 10 bases between. Germline CDR1 SGHRS, CDR2 YFSETQ. Here the CDR3 DNA reads TGCGCCAGCAGCTTGACAGGGAAGGACACTGAAGCTTTCTTT. This gives the protein CASSLTGKDTEAFF.

The chain joins TRBV30 to TRBJ2-7, with D perhaps matching TRBD2 (6 bases). CDR1 and CDR2 (germline): GTSNPN, SVGIG (reference sequence). The CDR3 spans 12 residues. The V end lost 5 bases, the J end lost 3 bases, and 11 bases lay between the germline ends. The CDR3 here is CAWAPTSYEQYF. In nucleotides, the CDR3 is TGTGCCTGGGCCCCGACTAGCTACGAGCAGTACTTC.

This chain connects TRBV3-1 (or the pseudogene TRBV3-2) to TRBJ2-2; D possibly corresponds to TRBD2 (6 bases). V was shortened by 3 bases and J by 6 bases, with 20 bases between the two germline ends. Germline V gene data show CDR1 as LGHDT and CDR2 as YNNKEL (reference sequence). This CDR3 has 17 amino acids. CDR3 bases: TGTGCCAGCAGCCACAATCTAGCGACCGGAAGTCCCGGGGAGCTGTTTTTT. It is translated as CASSHNLATGSPGELFF.

The rearrangement uses TRBV4-2 and TRBJ2-5; 8 nucleotides line up with TRBD2. V lost 1 base to trimming and J lost 1 base; unmatched junction nucleotides: 5. Germline CDR1 is LGHNA and CDR2 is YNFKEQ. The CDR3 is 16 residues long. The chain's CDR3 is CASSQGGTSGQETQYF. In DNA form, the CDR3 reads TGTGCCAGCAGCCAAGGGGGAACTAGCGGCCAAGAGACCCAGTACTTC.

The CDR3 coding sequence is TGCGCCAGCAGCCAAGGAAGACTTGGCTACACCTTC. It translates to CASSQGRLGYTF. The chain joins TRBV4-3 to TRBJ1-2; D unclear. Deletions cut 1 base from V and 7 bases from J, with 7 bases between. Looked up from germline, CDR1 is LGHNA and CDR2 is YSLEER. The CDR3 is made up of 12 amino acids.

The V call is TRBV29-1, the J call TRBJ2-5; D possibly uses TRBD1 or TRBD2 (5 bases each). V was trimmed by 5 bases and J by 4 bases, leaving 14 bases between them. This CDR3 region has 13 residues. CDR1 is SQVTM, CDR2 ANQGSEA, per germline. CDR3 amino acids: CSVPGPSGETQYF. The CDR3 DNA follows: TGCAGCGTTCCGGGACCCTCGGGAGAGACCCAGTACTTC.

The V and J genes are TRBV6-6 and TRBJ1-1, with D possibly matching TRBD1 (6 bases). The CDR3 runs to 11 residues. V dropped 4 bases and J dropped 10 bases, with 10 bases sitting between them. Germline CDR1 is MNHNY and CDR2 is SVGAGI (reference sequence). In DNA form, the CDR3 reads TGTGCCAGCAGTTGGACAGCAGGAGCTTTCTTT. It encodes CASSWTAGAFF.

V is TRBV5-6 and J is TRBJ1-1; the D gene is possibly TRBD1 (5 bases). Germline V gene data show CDR1 as SGHDT and CDR2 as YYEEEE. The CDR3 runs to 15 residues. Trimming pared 1 base from V and 6 bases from J, leaving 16 bases between. CDR3 loop: CASSLSQGIRAEAFF. The DNA of the CDR3 is TGTGCCAGCAGCTTGTCCCAGGGTATAAGGGCTGAAGCTTTCTTT.

This rearrangement joins TRBV6-5 to TRBJ1-1; D unclear. CDR1 and CDR2 (germline): MNHEY, SVGAGI. This CDR3 spans 12 amino acids. The ends were cut back, 5 bases at V and 9 bases at J, with 13 bases in the middle. The CDR3 sequence is CASSQFGYKAFF. CDR3 coding DNA: TGTGCCAGCAGTCAATTCGGATACAAAGCTTTCTTT.

The CDR3 reads CASSQEDTWNTEAFF. Written as DNA, the CDR3 is TGTGCCAGCAGCCAAGAGGACACCTGGAACACTGAAGCTTTCTTT. The gene calls are TRBV3-1 (or the pseudogene TRBV3-2) and TRBJ1-1; TRBD1 might be the D (5 bases). Germline assignment: CDR1 LGHDT and CDR2 YNNKEL (reference sequence). The CDR3 covers 15 residues. The V end was cut by 0 bases, the J end by 1 base, with 9 bases between.

The chain is built from TRBV25-1 and TRBJ2-7; perhaps D is TRBD1 or TRBD2 (5 bases each). The CDR3 is made up of 14 amino acids. Trimming cost V 4 bases and J 2 bases, with 12 bases left between them. Germline CDR1 MGHDK, CDR2 SYGVNS. The chain's CDR3 is CASSVRDRTYEQYF. The CDR3 coding sequence is TGTGCCAGCAGTGTCCGGGACCGAACCTACGAGCAGTACTTC.

The chain employs TRBV5-1 and TRBJ1-4; TRBD1 matches 7 bases. The CDR3 loop spans 16 amino acids. Trimming took 4 bases from V and 2 from J; bases not matched to a gene: 8. Germline CDR1 is SGHRS and CDR2 is YFSETQ. The CDR3 reads CASSTGQPATNEKLFF. DNA for the CDR3: TGCGCCAGCAGCACGGGACAGCCGGCGACTAATGAAAAACTGTTTTTT.

J is TRBJ1-1 and V is TRBV4-1; no clear D gene. The V gene lost 1 base and the J gene lost 7 bases, with 4 bases spanning the gap. The CDR3 runs to 11 residues. Germline V gene sequence: CDR1 MGHRA, CDR2 YSYEKL. CDR3: CASSQGVEAFF. DNA of the CDR3: TGCGCCAGCAGCCAAGGGGTTGAAGCTTTCTTT.

V is TRBV3-1 (or the pseudogene TRBV3-2) and J is TRBJ1-1; D remains ambiguous. The CDR3 has 12 amino acids. Per the germline V gene, CDR1 is LGHDT and CDR2 is YNNKEL (reference sequence). The V end was cut by 1 base, the J end by 7 bases, with 7 bases between. CDR3 residues: CASSQVGFEAFF. In DNA, the CDR3 is TGTGCCAGCAGCCAAGTCGGGTTTGAAGCTTTCTTT.

The chain links TRBV6-5 to TRBJ2-5, with 7 positions matching TRBD2. In germline, CDR1 is MNHEY, CDR2 SVGAGI. With 10 bases clipped from V and 5 bases from J, the junction kept 10 bases outside the gene matches. The CDR3 loop spans 13 amino acids. In DNA, the CDR3 is TGTGCCACCGGTTGGGGAGGGAGGGAGACCCAGTACTTC. This sequence encodes CATGWGGRETQYF.

This clone was counted between two and nine times. The chain joins TRBV5-6 to TRBJ2-3, with TRBD2 identical over 8 bases. Per germline, CDR1 SGHDT and CDR2 YYEEEE. CDR3 length equals 14 residues. V lost 2 bases and J lost 5; bases outside the gene matches: 4. CDR3 sequence: CASSLILAGDTQYF. The CDR3 nucleotides are TGTGCCAGCAGCTTAATCCTAGCGGGAGATACGCAGTATTTT.

The rearrangement uses TRBV9 and TRBJ1-2, with a tentative D call TRBD1 (5 bases). In germline, CDR1 is SGDLS, CDR2 YYNGEE. V was cut by 0 bases and J by 6 bases, with 15 bases left in between. The CDR3 runs to 15 residues. DNA of the CDR3: TGTGCCAGCAGCGTAGGTGACAGCAAGTGGGATGGCTACACCTTC. Translated, it gives CASSVGDSKWDGYTF.

The genes are TRBV11-1 and TRBJ2-7; 9 nucleotides line up with TRBD1. Germline assignment: CDR1 SGHAT and CDR2 FQDESV (reference sequence). V gave up 4 bases and J gave up 0 bases; unmatched junction bases: 1. This CDR3 has 14 residues. The CDR3 spells CASSWDRVSYEQYF. In DNA form, the CDR3 reads TGTGCCAGCAGCTGGGACAGGGTCTCCTACGAGCAGTACTTC. Variable domain in full (rest from reference TRBV11-1 and TRBJ2-7): EAEVAQSPRYKITEKSQAVAFWCDPISGHATLYWYRQILGQGPELLVQFQDESVVDDSQLPKDRFSAERLKGVDSTLKIQPAELGDSAMYLCASSWDRVSYEQYFGPGTRLTVT.

The genes are TRBV5-1 and TRBJ2-7; D is unclear. The CDR3 length is 13 residues. Trimming removed 0 bases at V and 0 bases at J, with 4 bases between. Germline V gene lookup returns CDR1 SGHRS and CDR2 YFSETQ. The CDR3 nucleotides are TGCGCCAGCAGCTTGGGGGTCTCCTACGAGCAGTACTTC. Its protein is CASSLGVSYEQYF. Full variable domain (remainder filled in from reference TRBV5-1 and TRBJ2-7): KAGVTQTPRYLIKTRGQQVTLSCSPISGHRSVSWYQQTPGQGLQFLFEYFSETQRNKGNFPGRFSGRQFSNSRSEMNVSTLELGDSALYLCASSLGVSYEQYFGPGTRLTVT.

V is TRBV6-5 and J is TRBJ1-1; D uncertain. Germline CDR1 MNHEY, CDR2 SVGAGI. CDR3 size: 12 residues. V was cut by 8 bases and J by 4 bases, with 11 bases left in between. DNA of the CDR3: TGTGCCAGCGGCCTGACGGGCACTGAAGCTTTCTTT. Its protein is CASGLTGTEAFF.

The chain uses TRBV3-1 (or the pseudogene TRBV3-2) and TRBJ1-6; no clear D gene. Trimming removed 4 bases at V and 10 bases at J, with 14 bases between. This CDR3 is 14 amino acids long. CDR1 and CDR2 from the germline V gene are LGHDT and YNNKEL (reference sequence). CDR3 in amino acids: CASSPRREVSPLHF. CDR3 bases: TGTGCCAGCAGCCCGAGGAGGGAGGTGTCACCCCTCCACTTT.

This sequence joins TRBV20-1 and TRBJ1-1; a possible D gene is TRBD1 (5 bases). This CDR3 has 11 amino acids. Germline loops: CDR1 DFQATT, CDR2 SNEGSKA (reference sequence). With 5 bases removed from V and 3 bases from J, the gap between germline ends came to 7 bases. The CDR3 is CSARGDTEAFF. In nucleotides, the CDR3 is TGCAGTGCTCGGGGGGACACTGAAGCTTTCTTT.

The sample holds one count of this clone. The V call is TRBV10-3, the J call TRBJ2-7, with D possibly being TRBD1 (5 bases). The CDR3 consists of 9 residues. From germline, CDR1 is ENHRY and CDR2 SYGVKD. V was clipped by 7 bases and J by 7 bases, with 5 bases between them. The CDR3 DNA reads as TGTGCCATCAAGGGGGAGCAGTACTTC. Translation gives CAIKGEQYF.

V and J are TRBV6-5 and TRBJ1-2; tentative D call: TRBD1 (6 bases). The CDR3 has 16 amino acids. The ends were cut back, 0 bases at V and 0 bases at J, with 11 bases in the middle. CDR1 MNHEY and CDR2 SVGAGI come from the germline V gene. The CDR3 here is CASSYSGTNANYGYTF. The CDR3, as DNA: TGTGCCAGCAGTTACTCGGGGACAAACGCTAACTATGGCTACACCTTC.

This clone is a singleton in its sample. The chain uses TRBV10-3 and TRBJ1-2, with 9 nucleotides matching TRBD1. Germline trimming cut 3 bases from V and 2 bases from J; bases unmatched to any gene: 1. The CDR3 consists of 14 residues. The V gene's germline CDR1 is ENHRY and CDR2 SYGVKD. For the CDR3, the DNA is TGTGCCATCAGTGAAGGACAGGGGAACTATGGCTACACCTTC. This encodes CAISEGQGNYGYTF.

This chain uses TRBV5-1 with TRBJ1-1; 7 bases agree with TRBD1. V was pared by 6 bases and J by 4 bases, with 12 bases of the junction left unmatched. The CDR3 runs to 15 residues. Looked up from germline, CDR1 is SGHRS and CDR2 is YFSETQ. CDR3 in DNA: TGCGCCAGCAAAGGAGGGGGCGCAGAAGGCACTGAAGCTTTCTTT. It specifies CASKGGGAEGTEAFF.